The text below deals with one T cell receptor beta chain. The data were taken from a study of cytomegalovirus exposure and HLA in healthy donors. Assay: immunoSEQ multiplex PCR; the TCRdb copy retains only in-frame clones and omits some. The data hold approximately 65,000 clones, with approximately 91% observed a single time. The CDR3 runs 17 residues. The germline gives CDR1 SQVTM, CDR2 ANQGSEA. V shed 6 bases, J shed 2 bases, and the junction held 10 bases outside the gene matches. The clonotype comes from a man aged 18 to 29 in good health and CMV-seronegative. V gene TRBV29-1 combines with J gene TRBJ2-1; 13 positions match TRBD2. Sample: PBMCs. CDR3 region: CSVTGTSGDYTYNEQFF. In nucleotides, the CDR3 is TGCAGCGTCACCGGGACTAGCGGGGATTATACCTACAATGAGCAGTTCTTC.